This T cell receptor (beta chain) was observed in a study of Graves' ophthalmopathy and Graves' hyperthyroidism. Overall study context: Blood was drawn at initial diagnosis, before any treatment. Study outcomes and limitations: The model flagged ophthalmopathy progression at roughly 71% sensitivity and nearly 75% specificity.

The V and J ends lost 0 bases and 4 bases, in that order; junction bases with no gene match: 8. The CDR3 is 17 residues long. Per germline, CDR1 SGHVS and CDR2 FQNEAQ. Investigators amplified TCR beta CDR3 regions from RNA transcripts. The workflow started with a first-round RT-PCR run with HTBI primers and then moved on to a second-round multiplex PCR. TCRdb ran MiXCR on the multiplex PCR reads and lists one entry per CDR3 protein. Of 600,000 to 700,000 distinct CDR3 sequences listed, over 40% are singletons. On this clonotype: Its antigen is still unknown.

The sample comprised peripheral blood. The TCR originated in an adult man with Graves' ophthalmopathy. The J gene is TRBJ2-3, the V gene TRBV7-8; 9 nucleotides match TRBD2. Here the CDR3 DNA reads TGTGCCAGCAGCTTAGCCCTTAGCGGGAGAGGGGCAGATACGCAGTATTTT. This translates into CASSLALSGRGADTQYF.